The 9 T cell receptor beta chains below all came from one sample that was sequenced in a study of blood T cell repertoires in COVID-19. Sequencing was performed with immunoSEQ multiplex PCR; in TCRdb, only in-frame clones are kept and a portion is missing. The sample holds a few hundred thousand clones, roughly 89% seen once. Sequencing used peripheral blood. The receptor source for this set is a woman aged 40-49 years who had recovered from COVID-19.

This clone has more than one count but fewer than ten. The genes are TRBV3-1 (or the pseudogene TRBV3-2) and TRBJ1-1; 8 bases align to TRBD1. V was pared by 5 bases and J by 1 base, with 6 bases of the junction left unmatched. The CDR3 covers 15 residues. The germline V gene encodes CDR1 LGHDT and CDR2 YNNKEL (reference sequence). The DNA for the CDR3 is TGTGCCAGCAGCAACAGGGGGGGAGGGAACACTGAAGCTTTCTTT. It yields the protein CASSNRGGGNTEAFF.

This chain uses TRBV4-1 with TRBJ2-1, with a possible D match to TRBD1 (6 bases). Germline V CDR1 and CDR2: MGHRA, YSYEKL. The V and J ends lost 2 bases and 7 bases respectively, with 18 bases between them. The CDR3 is made up of 16 amino acids. The CDR3, as DNA: TGCGCCAGCAGCCAACCAGGGCAGGGGATTCGGAATGAGCAGTTCTTC. This sequence encodes CASSQPGQGIRNEQFF.

The CDR3: CASSSGTGASGANVLTF. The CDR3 nucleotides are TGTGCCAGCAGCTCCGGGACAGGGGCCTCTGGGGCCAACGTCCTGACTTTC. The rearrangement uses TRBV3-1 (or the pseudogene TRBV3-2) and TRBJ2-6; 10 nucleotides line up with TRBD1. This CDR3 comprises 17 residues. The J segment lost 0 bases and the V segment lost 5 bases, leaving 4 bases of the junction unmatched. Germline V gene lookup returns CDR1 LGHDT and CDR2 YNNKEL (reference sequence).

The chain couples TRBV11-2 to TRBJ1-2, with TRBD1 matching 7 bases. This CDR3 is 15 amino acids long. J was trimmed by 3 bases and V by 0 bases; bases with no gene match: 4. Germline V gene lookup returns CDR1 SGHAT and CDR2 FQNNGV. CDR3 in amino acids: CASSLDRDSYYGYTF. CDR3 DNA sequence: TGTGCCAGCAGCTTAGACCGGGACAGTTACTATGGCTACACCTTC.

The chain is built from TRBV5-5 and TRBJ2-3; D call uncertain. This CDR3 is 14 amino acids long. Germline CDR1 reads SGHKS; CDR2 reads YYEKEE (reference sequence). The V and J ends lost 0 bases and 6 bases respectively, with 11 bases between them. CDR3 residues: CASSLDFPGDTQYF. As DNA, the CDR3 is TGTGCCAGCAGCTTGGACTTCCCGGGTGATACGCAGTATTTT.

J is TRBJ1-2 and V is TRBV27; the D is unclear. The germline V gene encodes CDR1 MNHEY and CDR2 SMNVEV (reference sequence). Trimming left V 4 bases short and J 3 bases short, with 15 bases between. The CDR3 length is 15 residues. In DNA, the CDR3 is TGTGCCAGCAGTTCCAAAGCGTCGGCCCACTATGGCTACACCTTC. Its translation: CASSSKASAHYGYTF.

The chain carries TRBV18 and TRBJ2-7; D might be TRBD2 (5 bases). V lost 3 bases and J 3 bases, leaving 6 bases between the germline ends. The CDR3 totals 12 residues. In germline, CDR1 is KGHSH, CDR2 LQKENI. CDR3 bases: TGTGCCAGCTCACCCACTAGCTACGAGCAGTACTTC. Its protein is CASSPTSYEQYF.

The CDR3 sequence: CASSFVRVIFGGYTF. The CDR3 DNA sequence: TGTGCCAGCAGTTTCGTTCGTGTGATATTCGGTGGCTACACCTTC. V gene TRBV28 combines with J gene TRBJ1-2, with D hard to call. Germline CDR1 MDHEN, CDR2 SYDVKM. CDR3 length equals 15 residues. Trimming removed 3 bases at V and 7 bases at J, with 18 bases between.

V and J are TRBV5-4 and TRBJ2-3; D is unresolved. Between the trimmed V and J ends, which lost 0 bases and 3 bases, there was a span of 11 bases. CDR3 size: 15 residues. From germline, CDR1 is SGHNT and CDR2 YYREEE (reference sequence). CDR3: CASSLANTWTDTQYF. The CDR3 DNA reads TGTGCCAGCAGCTTGGCCAACACATGGACAGATACGCAGTATTTT.